Below, one T cell receptor (beta chain) is given with its context. No antigen is known for it. No much larger clone is present one base from it, and per-base qualities are unavailable. These data come from a study of shared clonotypes between healthy human individuals (dated by TCRdb to the early 2020s). For the study in its entirety: Two women and three men aged 18 to 49 years were included in the cohort. For each donor, CD4 naive and CD4 memory were each run on three plates, CD8 naive on two plates, and CD8 memory on one plate. Blood TCR repertoires of several healthy adults were deeply sequenced to estimate repertoire size and the extent of clonotype sharing between individuals. Libraries were prepared and TCR repertoires were sequenced by different laboratories using diverse techniques, in order to increase sequencing depth and limit assay-specific biases. Between about 0.8 and 9.5 billion PBMCs per donor were obtained by leukapheresis. The research as a whole found: About 4.5% of naive CD4, 3.5% of naive CD8, 2.3% of memory CD4, and more than 0.35% of memory CD8 clonotypes were shared across several donors. Compared with non-shared clonotypes, the clonotypes found in all four sorted-subset donors had higher generation probabilities. Because the study included a small number of donors, the genetic and exposure-history diversity represented was limited. Naive subsets generally had larger estimated clonotype richness than memory subsets. Pairwise subsampling led to the expectation that sequencing depth would affect the degree of clonotype sharing among donors. Sampling was limited to blood, and TCR repertoires in tissue likely differ from TCR repertoires in blood. Even with the large sequencing depth, rarefaction of the sorted-subset datasets indicated that sequencing was incomplete.

Using the deep immunoSEQ assay, multiplex PCR amplified TCR CDR3 regions from genomic DNA. Genomic DNA extracted from each cell subset was distributed evenly over all wells of several immunoSEQ 96-well plates, and each plate served as one replicate. For sorted subsets, each replicate PCR was loaded with 200 ng genomic DNA, equivalent to 30,000 or so T cell genomes. Purified libraries were quantified with a Qubit 3.0 fluorometer, sized on a Bioanalyzer 2100, and re-quantified with the KAPA Library Quantification kit. A separate single-read 150-cycle Illumina NextSeq 550 flow cell was used to sequence each immunoSEQ 96-well plate. The original methods were these. The immunoSEQ output contained only junctional sequences without quality scores, so filtering could not match that applied to full-length reads. Sequences were annotated with PyIR, a Python wrapper for IgBLAST v1.9, using IMGT germline references to assign V/J genes and CDR3. Reads with weak V/J assignments (E-value above 1e-6), missing CDR3, stop codons, out-of-frame junctions, or ambiguous translated residues were removed. V3J clonotypes were defined as sequences sharing an identical inferred V gene, J gene, and CDR3 amino acid sequence. To compute the percentage overlap between repertoires, the number of shared unique clonotypes was divided by the size of the smaller repertoire. Repertoire richness was assessed with RTK rarefaction, the Chao1 estimator, and Recon v2.1 estimates of unobserved clonotypes. Generation probabilities for all TCRbeta clonotypes obtained by the gDNA method from several donors were computed using OLGA. The clones in this table, taken by TCRdb from immuneACCESS, are in-frame only. Not every clone is retained; where verified, under half of the shortfall comes from an unresolved V gene, and the cause of the rest is unknown. The V and J calls and clone size come from that table; D and trimming were worked out from the DNA. The sample profile shows millions of clones; roughly 91% of them were found once. Roughly 1.8% of the sample comes from the top ten.

CD8 naive samples were CD45RO-negative cells positively selected for CCR7, giving a CD45RA+CCR7+ population that excluded TemRA cells. The donors were healthy, HIV-negative adults with no recently reported acute infections or vaccinations. Only Caucasian adults living in Nashville, Tennessee, USA were represented among the donors. Blood was obtained by leukapheresis, after which PBMCs were separated by Ficoll-Histopaque density gradient centrifugation and cryopreserved in liquid nitrogen vapor phase. Analytical flow cytometry was used to check the purity and quantity of every magnetically sorted T cell population. Genomic DNA was isolated from every sorted fraction and measured by UV absorbance on a Nanodrop 2000c. The CDR3 has 16 amino acids, counting the end cysteine and phenylalanine. Only the CDR3 DNA stays, 48 bases, in frame from base 1. Trimming accounts for 6 bases at V and 5 bases at J, while the number of junction bases matched to no gene is 13. The CDR1 and CDR2 encoded by the germline V gene are MGHDK and SYGVNS.

Recombination linked TRBV25-1 to TRBJ2-5; TRBD1 lines up with 9 middle nucleotides. This TCR derives from a man between 18 and 35 years old in good health. Some clones in this sample may be carry-over from other donors' samples. The sequencing input was naive CD8+ T cells from PBMCs. The cell subset or site label, read with the paper, signifies: CD45RA+CCR7+. The DNA sequence is as follows: TGTGCCAGCAGCGATGGACAGGGGTGGGTGAGGGAGACCCAGTACTTC. It codes for CASSDGQGWVRETQYF.